A selection of T cell receptor beta chains follows, all from one sample in a study of technical replicates of blood from a handful of donors. Profiled with immunoSEQ multiplex PCR; TCRdb holds only in-frame clones, not every one. The sample holds around 80,000 clones; 95% to 98% are singletons and the top ten take approximately 0.15%. The specimen was T cells isolated from PBMCs. These receptors all come from a human donor in good health. Each CDR3 is given with its conserved first and last residue. A D gene is named only where the DNA matches it firmly. The listing skips clone size in some rows; elsewhere it reads once, few, many or a size class.

V	J	D	size	DNA	CDR3
TRBV5-1	TRBJ1-1	NA	NA	TGCGCCAGCAGCCAGGGACAGAACACTGAAGCTTTCTTT	CASSQGQNTEAFF
TRBV5-1	TRBJ1-3	NA	NA	TGCGCCAGCAGCTTGGATCCGGGAGGCGGAAACACCATATATTTT	CASSLDPGGGNTIYF
TRBV7-3	TRBJ2-1	TRBD2	NA	TGTGCCAGCAGCTTAAGTCTAGCGGGGGGGATGAATGAGCAGTTCTTC	CASSLSLAGGMNEQFF
TRBV19	TRBJ1-2	NA	NA	TGTGCCAGTAGTATTTTTCGTTCGGCACAGGACGGCTACACCTTC	CASSIFRSAQDGYTF
TRBV9	TRBJ2-2	TRBD2	NA	TGTGCCAGCAGCACCGGGACTAGCGCGAACACCGGGGAGCTGTTTTTT	CASSTGTSANTGELFF
TRBV6-1	TRBJ1-2	NA	once	TGTGCCAGCAGTGGTAACGGTGACTATGGCTACACCTTC	CASSGNGDYGYTF
TRBV6-5	TRBJ2-5	TRBD1	NA	TGTGCCAGCAGTTCCAGGGGGAGCGAGGAGACCCAGTACTTC	CASSSRGSEETQYF
TRBV1	TRBJ2-7	NA	NA	TGCACCAGCAGCCAAGGGTGGGCAGCGGCGGCCGAGCAGTACTTC	CTSSQGWAAAAEQYF
TRBV5-1	TRBJ2-2	NA	NA	TGCGCCAGCCACAGGGCCACCGGGGAGCTGTTTTTT	CASHRATGELFF
TRBV5-8	TRBJ1-2	TRBD1	NA	TGTGCCAGCAGCTCCCGGGGGCCGACAGGGGGCGACTATGGCTACACCTTC	CASSSRGPTGGDYGYTF
TRBV5-1	TRBJ2-1	TRBD2	NA	TGCGCCAGCAGCTTGTCTAGGACTAGCGTTGACAATGAGCAGTTCTTC	CASSLSRTSVDNEQFF
TRBV5-5	TRBJ2-4	NA	NA	TGTGCCAGCAGCTTGACAGGGCAAAACATTCAGTACTTC	CASSLTGQNIQYF
TRBV4-2	TRBJ1-2	TRBD1	NA	TGTGCCAGCAGCCCGTGGGGGCGAGGACAGGGGGCCTTTGGCTACACCTTC	CASSPWGRGQGAFGYTF
TRBV9	TRBJ2-5	NA	NA	TGTGCCAGCAGCGACAGTCCGGGAGTAGGGGAGACCCAGTACTTC	CASSDSPGVGETQYF
TRBV6-5	TRBJ2-2	TRBD2	NA	TGTGCCAGCAGTTACTCAGCGCGGGGGTACACCGGGGAGCTGTTTTTT	CASSYSARGYTGELFF
TRBV4-1	TRBJ2-7	NA	NA	TGCGCCATGCTTACAAAAATTCTGGCGGCGGGGGAGCAGTACTTC	CAMLTKILAAGEQYF
TRBV29-1	TRBJ1-1	TRBD1	NA	TGCAGCGAAAGACAGGGGTCGTACGAAGCTTTCTTT	CSERQGSYEAFF
TRBV7-9	TRBJ2-7	NA	NA	TGTGCCAGCAGCCCCGACCCCACAGCCTACGAGCAGTACTTC	CASSPDPTAYEQYF
TRBV19	TRBJ2-2	TRBD2	NA	TGTGCCAGTAGTAGGGATAGCGGGAGGATCCTCACCGGGGAGCTGTTTTTT	CASSRDSGRILTGELFF
TRBV5-1	TRBJ2-7	TRBD1	once	TGCGCCAGCAGCCAACCGGGACAGGGGTTCAACGAGCAGTACTTC	CASSQPGQGFNEQYF
TRBV6-5	TRBJ2-5	NA	NA	TGTGCCAGCAGTACAGGCCCCCTTCAAGAGACCCAGTACTTC	CASSTGPLQETQYF
TRBV30	TRBJ1-1	NA	NA	TGTGCCTACCAGGGGATGAACACTGAAGCTTTCTTT	CAYQGMNTEAFF
TRBV7-9	TRBJ2-7	NA	NA	TGTGCCAGCAGCTTAGCGCTCACTGACTCGTCCTACGAGCAGTACTTC	CASSLALTDSSYEQYF
TRBV5-1	TRBJ2-7	NA	once	TGCGCCAGCAGCTTGGGCAGGGGTTTCTCCTACGAGCAGTACTTC	CASSLGRGFSYEQYF
TRBV5-1	TRBJ2-1	NA	NA	TGCGCCAGCAGCCCAATCCCCCTGAAGGGCGGGCCTAACTCCTACAATGAGCAGTTCTTC	CASSPIPLKGGPNSYNEQFF
TRBV6-1	TRBJ2-5	NA	NA	TGTGCCAGCAGTGAAAGGGGCTTCGTATTCGAGACCCAGTACTTC	CASSERGFVFETQYF
TRBV6-1	TRBJ2-1	TRBD2	NA	TGTGCCAGCAGCGAACTAGCGGGGGGGAACAATGAGCAGTTCTTC	CASSELAGGNNEQFF
TRBV11-3	TRBJ2-7	TRBD2	NA	TGTGCCAGCAGCTTAGGGGCGGGGGGGCTCTACGAGCAGTACTTC	CASSLGAGGLYEQYF
TRBV28	TRBJ2-3	NA	NA	TGTGCCAGCTCGCGGTCTAGCGTTACTAGCACAGATACGCAGTATTTT	CASSRSSVTSTDTQYF
TRBV5-1	TRBJ2-1	NA	NA	TGCGCCAGCAGCTCCTCGACAGCGAGCAATGAGCAGTTCTTC	CASSSSTASNEQFF
TRBV7-9	TRBJ1-1	NA	NA	TGTGCCAGCAGCTTAGGATTTCACAGTATGAACACTGAAGCTTTCTTT	CASSLGFHSMNTEAFF
TRBV11-3	TRBJ2-5	TRBD2	NA	TGTGCCAGCAGCTCGGGGGGAGAGACCCAGTACTTC	CASSSGGETQYF
TRBV5-6	TRBJ2-5	NA	NA	TGTGCCAGCAGCTCAACCAGAGGTGGGGAGACCCAGTACTTC	CASSSTRGGETQYF
TRBV7-9	TRBJ2-7	NA	NA	TGTGCCAGCAGCTTAGTCGGTTACGAGCAGTACTTC	CASSLVGYEQYF
TRBV5-5	TRBJ1-1	NA	NA	TGTGCCAGCAGCTTGCAAAGGGGTGAGGCTGAAGCTTTCTTT	CASSLQRGEAEAFF
TRBV5-6	TRBJ1-4	NA	once	TGTGCCAGCAGCTCGCCGGGAGGACTAAGCGAAAAACTGTTTTTT	CASSSPGGLSEKLFF
TRBV6-6	TRBJ2-2	TRBD2	once	TGTGCCAGCAGTTCTTTGACTAGCGGGAACACCGGGGAGCTGTTTTTT	CASSSLTSGNTGELFF
TRBV12-5	TRBJ1-2	TRBD1	NA	TGTGCTAGTGGTTTGACTCCCCACAGGGGCAACTATGGCTACACCTTC	CASGLTPHRGNYGYTF
TRBV15	TRBJ2-5	TRBD2	NA	TGTGCCACCAGCAGAGTGGGACTAGCGTCAGAGACCCAGTACTTC	CATSRVGLASETQYF
TRBV9	TRBJ1-1	NA	NA	TGTGCCAGCAGCGTAGGGTCCAGCGGAAACACTGAAGCTTTCTTT	CASSVGSSGNTEAFF
TRBV7-9	TRBJ2-1	TRBD1	NA	TGTGCCAGATCCGGGACAGGGGTCAGTGAGCAGTTCTTC	CARSGTGVSEQFF
TRBV28	TRBJ1-2	TRBD1	NA	TGTGCCAGCAGTCCTGGGACAGGGAGCTATGGCTACACCTTC	CASSPGTGSYGYTF
TRBV10-3	TRBJ2-3	NA	NA	TGTGCCATCAGTGAGACAGTATCGGGGATCCGAGATACGCAGTATTTT	CAISETVSGIRDTQYF
TRBV18	TRBJ2-7	NA	NA	TGTGCCAGCTCACCGGGACTCGCTTACGAGCAGTACTTC	CASSPGLAYEQYF
TRBV29-1	TRBJ1-1	NA	NA	TGCAGCGGTAAACAGGTCTTCGACACTGAAGCTTTCTTT	CSGKQVFDTEAFF
TRBV7-9	TRBJ1-1	TRBD1	NA	TGTGCCAGCAGCCCTCCCCCGGGGACAGTTGAAGCTTTCTTT	CASSPPPGTVEAFF
TRBV6-4	TRBJ1-2	NA	NA	TGTGCCAGCCCGAGGAGCGTGGACTATGGCTACACCTTC	CASPRSVDYGYTF
TRBV4-1	TRBJ2-7	TRBD2	NA	TGCGCCAGCAGCCCGGGGGGGGCGATCGAGCAGTACTTC	CASSPGGAIEQYF
TRBV5-1	TRBJ1-1	NA	NA	TGCGCCAGCAGCTCCCTACAGGGAGAGGGTGAAGCTTTCTTT	CASSSLQGEGEAFF
TRBV4-1	TRBJ2-7	NA	NA	TGCGCCAGCAGCCACTCACCGCAGGGAAGCTCCTACGAGCAGTACTTC	CASSHSPQGSSYEQYF
TRBV30	TRBJ2-1	TRBD2	NA	TGTGCCTGGACCTATTTCAAATCGGGGGGGGCCAGTCGTGAGCAGTTCTTC	CAWTYFKSGGASREQFF
TRBV9	TRBJ2-3	NA	NA	TGTGCCAGCAGGGACATAGGGGATACGCAGTATTTT	CASRDIGDTQYF
TRBV4-1	TRBJ1-5	TRBD1	NA	TGCGCCAGCAGCCAAGAGAGCTTGGGACAGGGAGGTTACCACCTCAATCAGCCCCAGCATTTT	CASSQESLGQGGYHLNQPQHF
TRBV5-1	TRBJ2-7	TRBD2	NA	TGCGCCAGCAGCGAGGGTGGGACTAGCTCCTACGAGCAGTACTTC	CASSEGGTSSYEQYF
TRBV27	TRBJ2-5	TRBD1	NA	TGTGCCAGCAGTTCGTTCGAGGACAGGGCCGAAACCCAGTACTTC	CASSSFEDRAETQYF
TRBV21-1	TRBJ2-4	NA	NA	TGTGCCAGCAGCAAAGTGCCGGTACAGGCAAACATTCAGTACTTC	CASSKVPVQANIQYF